The next 8 T cell receptor beta chains were all read from a single sample in a study of shared clonotypes between healthy human individuals (TCRdb year 2020). The receptor library was made with the immunoSEQ multiplex PCR assay. The clones in this table, taken by TCRdb from immuneACCESS, are in-frame only. Not every clone is retained; where verified, under half of the shortfall comes from an unresolved V gene, and the cause of the rest is unknown. The sample table shows over a million clones, and around four fifths are seen once. Roughly 1.4% of the sample belongs to the ten largest clones. The sequenced sample consisted of memory CD4+ T cells sorted from blood. Explained via the paper, the cell subset or site label denotes: CD45RA-negative fraction. The receptors here all came from a man aged 18 to 30 in good health.

The CDR3 loop is CASSLPGWSYGYTF. The CDR3, as DNA: TGTGCCAGCAGTTTACCAGGGTGGAGCTATGGCTACACCTTC. The chain uses TRBV28 and TRBJ1-2; perhaps TRBD1 as D (5 bases). The CDR3 runs to 14 residues. Germline assignment: CDR1 MDHEN and CDR2 SYDVKM. Trimming shortened V by 2 bases and J by 4 bases, and 11 bases separated the two germline ends.

The chain combines TRBV30 with TRBJ2-1; 7 bases are a match to TRBD2. Germline V lookup: CDR1 GTSNPN, CDR2 SVGIG (reference sequence). The trim removed 5 bases at V and 5 bases at J, leaving 6 bases unmatched. This CDR3 is built from 13 residues. The CDR3 DNA follows: TGTGCCTGGGAGCGGGGTTTCCACAATGAGCAGTTCTTC. Its protein is CAWERGFHNEQFF.

The chain links TRBV6-5 to TRBJ2-2, with 7 bases matching TRBD2. V was pared by 4 bases and J by 7 bases, with 6 bases of the junction left unmatched. Germline CDR1 reads MNHEY; CDR2 reads SVGAGI. This CDR3 comprises 14 residues. CDR3 sequence (DNA): TGTGCCAGCAGTTCCCCCAGGGAGGGCGGGGAGCTGTTTTTT. It translates to CASSSPREGGELFF.

Comment on this clone: Other DNA variants within this sample encode the same CDR3. The genes are TRBV5-6 and TRBJ1-1; D is ambiguous. The V and J ends lost 4 bases and 2 bases respectively, with 15 bases between them. Germline-derived CDR1 and CDR2 are SGHDT and YYEEEE. The CDR3 is 15 amino acids. The CDR3 bases are TGTGCCAGCAGCACCCCGGATCAGATTAACACTGAAGCTTTCTTT. It yields the protein CASSTPDQINTEAFF.

Only one count was recorded for this clone. V gene TRBV2 combines with J gene TRBJ2-6, with D unclear. The CDR3 is 15 residues long. CDR1 is SNHLY and CDR2 is FYNNEI in the germline V gene. V was cut by 6 bases and J by 1 base, with 10 bases left in between. CDR3 bases: TGTGCCAGCAGAGTGGACGTATCTGGGGCCAACGTCCTGACTTTC. Its protein product is CASRVDVSGANVLTF. The full variable domain, its missing parts supplied by reference TRBV2 and TRBJ2-6, is EPEVTQTPSHQVTQMGQEVILRCVPISNHLYFYWYRQILGQKVEFLVSFYNNEISEKSEIFDDQFSVERPDGSNFTLKIRSTKLEDSAMYFCASRVDVSGANVLTFGAGSRLTVL.

This chain links TRBV2 with TRBJ2-1; D call uncertain. This CDR3 contains 13 residues. The germline V and J ends were trimmed by 2 bases and 5 bases, with 7 bases remaining between them. CDR1 is SNHLY and CDR2 is FYNNEI in the germline V gene. CDR3 loop: CASSERRDNEQFF. In DNA form, the CDR3 reads TGTGCCAGCAGTGAACGACGGGACAATGAGCAGTTCTTC.

The rearrangement joins TRBV7-2 to TRBJ2-5; 7 bases agree with TRBD2. The DNA matches TRBJ2-7 better at its end, which makes the J call doubtful. Germline V lookup: CDR1 SGHTA, CDR2 FQGNSA. The CDR3 totals 15 residues. The CDR3 DNA is TGTGCCAGCAGCTTAGATCTAGCGGCCCTGTACGAGCAGTACTTC. Translating gives CASSLDLAALYEQYF.

In this sample, this clone turned up many times. The genes are TRBV11-2 and TRBJ2-1; D may be TRBD1 (6 bases). V was cut by 0 bases and J by 4 bases, with 10 bases left in between. The length of the CDR3 is 15 residues. Germline loops: CDR1 SGHAT, CDR2 FQNNGV. CDR3 nucleotide sequence: TGTGCCAGCAGCTTAGAGGGACAAGCTTACAATGAGCAGTTCTTC. Protein sequence: CASSLEGQAYNEQFF. The variable domain in full, completed from reference TRBV11-2 and TRBJ2-1, reads EAGVAQSPRYKIIEKRQSVAFWCNPISGHATLYWYQQILGQGPKLLIQFQNNGVVDDSQLPKDRFSAERLKGVDSTLKIQPAKLEDSAVYLCASSLEGQAYNEQFFGPGTRLTVL.